This T cell receptor beta chain was retrieved from a study of shared clonotypes between healthy human individuals. In germline, CDR1 is SQVTM, CDR2 ANQGSEA. Trimming took 5 bases from V and 0 from J; bases not matched to a gene: 6. There are 16 residues in the CDR3. Here immunoSEQ multiplex PCR was the method, and the copy in TCRdb shows in-frame clones only, minus some. The table lists approximately 2.5 million clones, roughly 93% of them singletons. The source material was naive CD4+ T cells from PBMCs. Subset denoted: CD45RA+ positively selected. The chain carries TRBV29-1 and TRBJ2-6, with TRBD1 matching 8 bases. This clonotype originated in a man aged 18-30 years in good health. Some clones in this sample may be carry-over from other donors' samples. CDR3 sequence (DNA): TGCAGCGTTTTACAGGGGGTGTCCTCTGGGGCCAACGTCCTGACTTTC. Protein product: CSVLQGVSSGANVLTF.